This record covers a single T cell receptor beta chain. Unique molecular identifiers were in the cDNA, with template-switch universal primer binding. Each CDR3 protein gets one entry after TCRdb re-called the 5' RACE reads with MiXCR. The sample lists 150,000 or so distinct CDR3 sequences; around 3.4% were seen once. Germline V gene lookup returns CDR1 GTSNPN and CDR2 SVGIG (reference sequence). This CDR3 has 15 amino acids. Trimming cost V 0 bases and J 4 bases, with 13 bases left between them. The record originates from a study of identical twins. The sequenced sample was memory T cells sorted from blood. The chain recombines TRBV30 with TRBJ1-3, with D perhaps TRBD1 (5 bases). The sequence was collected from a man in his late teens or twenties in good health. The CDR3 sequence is CAWSVRGREGNTIYF. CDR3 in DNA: TGTGCCTGGAGTGTACGGGGCAGGGAGGGAAACACCATATATTTT.